Each of the 7 T cell receptor beta chains below was sequenced from the same sample in a study of blood T cell repertoires in COVID-19. Clones were sequenced by immunoSEQ multiplex PCR, and TCRdb holds only the in-frame ones, with some missing. The sample has under 200,000 clones, roughly nine tenths seen once; the top ten hold 9.5% to 13%. The specimen sequenced was peripheral blood. These receptors were collected from a woman aged 55-70 years with COVID-19, enrolled during active disease.

V and J are TRBV7-8 and TRBJ2-1; 11 nucleotides line up with TRBD2. The CDR3 length is 17 residues. Germline V lookup: CDR1 SGHVS, CDR2 FQNEAQ. The J segment lost 9 bases and the V segment lost 7 bases, leaving 17 bases of the junction unmatched. The CDR3 is CASTQRLLAGAGGEQFF. The CDR3 DNA reads TGTGCCAGCACCCAGCGCCTACTAGCGGGAGCGGGGGGTGAGCAGTTCTTC.

The rearrangement uses TRBV11-2 and TRBJ1-2; a weak D match, TRBD1 (6 bases). CDR3 length: 14 amino acids. CDR1 and CDR2 (germline): SGHAT, FQNNGV. The V and J ends lost 5 bases and 7 bases respectively, with 17 bases between them. The CDR3 DNA is TGTGCCAGCAGCCTACTCAGGGGATTCGGTGGCTACACCTTC. Amino acids: CASSLLRGFGGYTF.

This rearrangement joins TRBV6-5 to TRBJ2-7; no clear D gene. Between the trimmed V and J ends, which lost 7 bases and 3 bases, there was a span of 7 bases. Germline CDR1 MNHEY, CDR2 SVGAGI. This CDR3 is 11 amino acids long. The CDR3 DNA sequence: TGTGCCAGCACGGGTCACTACGAGCAGTACTTC. Amino acids: CASTGHYEQYF.

This clone showed up just a few times. This chain connects TRBV27 to TRBJ1-2; D remains ambiguous. V lost 3 bases and J 1 base, leaving 12 bases between the germline ends. The CDR3 loop spans 15 amino acids. CDR1 and CDR2 (germline): MNHEY, SMNVEV (reference sequence). In DNA form, the CDR3 reads TGTGCCAGCAGTTTCGAGAAGTTTGATAACTATGGCTACACCTTC. Residues: CASSFEKFDNYGYTF.

V gene TRBV11-2 combines with J gene TRBJ1-2, with a weak D call TRBD1 (6 bases). The length of the CDR3 is 14 residues. Trimming took off 4 bases at V and 4 bases at J, with 13 bases between the two ends. Germline V lookup: CDR1 SGHAT, CDR2 FQNNGV. This CDR3 is CASSYRVRGYGYTF. CDR3 bases: TGTGCCAGCAGCTATAGGGTCAGGGGCTATGGCTACACCTTC.

The chain couples TRBV5-6 to TRBJ1-4; 8 bases fit TRBD1. This CDR3 spans 15 amino acids. Trimming cost V 4 bases and J 7 bases; bases outside gene matches: 9. The germline V gene encodes CDR1 SGHDT and CDR2 YYEEEE. In nucleotides, the CDR3 is TGTGCCAGCAGCGGGAGGACAGGGCTACCTGAAAAACTGTTTTTT. This codes for CASSGRTGLPEKLFF.

In regard to this clone: The junction does not match germline at one end; this may be a read error. The V call is TRBV6-6, the J call TRBJ2-1; TRBD2 agrees at 7 bases. The CDR3 runs to 16 residues. Germline V lookup: CDR1 MNHNY, CDR2 SVGAGI (reference sequence). CDR3 amino acids: CASSNSPSGTYNEQFF. The CDR3 DNA reads TGTGCCAGCAGTAACTCGCCTAGCGGTACCTACAATGAGCAGTTCTTC.